Listed below are T cell receptor beta chains from one sample, sequenced in a study of shared clonotypes between healthy human individuals. Sequencing used immunoSEQ multiplex PCR; TCRdb keeps in-frame clones, though not all of them. The sample records 650,000 to 800,000 clones, about 90% being singletons. Sequencing was performed on naive CD8+ T cells sorted from blood. The receptors derive from a man aged 30-40 years in good health. Both conserved end residues are part of each CDR3. Fields, in order: J gene, V gene, clone size, D gene, CDR3 DNA, CDR3 protein. A D gene is named only where the DNA matches it firmly. Clone size appears in some rows only: once, few, many, or a class for an expanded clone.

j_gene: TRBJ2-1
v_gene: TRBV11-2
abundance: NA
d_gene: TRBD2
CDR3nt: TGTGCCAGCAGCAGAGGACTAGCGGGGTATTACAATGAGCAGTTCTTC
CDR3aa: CASSRGLAGYYNEQFF

j_gene: TRBJ2-7
v_gene: TRBV5-1
abundance: NA
d_gene: TRBD2
CDR3nt: TGCGCCAGCAGCATTCGAGCGGGAGGTTGGGAGCAGTACTTC
CDR3aa: CASSIRAGGWEQYF

j_gene: TRBJ2-5
v_gene: TRBV15
abundance: NA
d_gene: NA
CDR3nt: TGTGCCACCAGCAGAGATAGGGGCTCGGAGACCCAGTACTTC
CDR3aa: CATSRDRGSETQYF

j_gene: TRBJ1-5
v_gene: TRBV10-2
abundance: once
d_gene: NA
CDR3nt: TGCGCCAGCAGTGAGCTCCCGAAGGGGGATCAGCCCCAGCATTTT
CDR3aa: CASSELPKGDQPQHF

j_gene: TRBJ2-7
v_gene: TRBV5-1
abundance: once
d_gene: NA
CDR3nt: TGCGCCAGCAGCGAGGAGTGGGGGTTCGAGCAGTACTTC
CDR3aa: CASSEEWGFEQYF

j_gene: TRBJ2-1
v_gene: TRBV28
abundance: NA
d_gene: TRBD1
CDR3nt: TGTGCCAGCAGTTTCAGGATGACAGGGGCCGTCTACAATGAGCAGTTCTTC
CDR3aa: CASSFRMTGAVYNEQFF

j_gene: TRBJ2-7
v_gene: TRBV27
abundance: NA
d_gene: NA
CDR3nt: TGTGCCAGCAGTTTATCAAGCGACTCCTACGAGCAGTACTTC
CDR3aa: CASSLSSDSYEQYF

j_gene: TRBJ2-1
v_gene: TRBV7-6
abundance: NA
d_gene: NA
CDR3nt: TGTGCCAGCAGCTTAACCTACAATGAGCAGTTCTTC
CDR3aa: CASSLTYNEQFF

j_gene: TRBJ1-2
v_gene: TRBV29-1
abundance: NA
d_gene: NA
CDR3nt: TGCAGGGACGATTCCGGCTATGGCTACACCTTC
CDR3aa: CRDDSGYGYTF

j_gene: TRBJ2-7
v_gene: TRBV7-9
abundance: NA
d_gene: NA
CDR3nt: TGTGCCAGCAGCAACCCGGGCGGGACGGAGGCATGGGGCGAGCAGTACTTC
CDR3aa: CASSNPGGTEAWGEQYF